The clone carrying this T cell receptor beta chain turned up a few times. What it recognizes is unknown. Germline CDR1 reads MNHEY; CDR2 reads SVGEGT. The V and J ends lost 0 bases and 4 bases respectively, with 9 bases between them. CDR3 length: 14 residues. The data belong to a study of response to subunit inactivated influenza vaccine. General study findings and limits: The authors proposed limited new T cell recruitment per seasonal influenza vaccination.

TCRdb re-derived calls from the RT-PCR reads in MiXCR, one entry per CDR3 protein. The sample yields fewer than 650,000 distinct CDR3 sequences, 10% to 15% seen once. This clonotype originated in a man aged 50 to 59 who received an inactivated influenza vaccine. This specimen was PBMCs from blood, taken roughly 45 days after vaccination. The chain carries TRBV6-2 or TRBV6-3 and TRBJ1-2; unclear D gene. CDR3 protein: CASSYSGPGYGYTF. The DNA of the CDR3 is TGTGCCAGCAGTTACTCAGGGCCTGGCTATGGCTACACCTTC.